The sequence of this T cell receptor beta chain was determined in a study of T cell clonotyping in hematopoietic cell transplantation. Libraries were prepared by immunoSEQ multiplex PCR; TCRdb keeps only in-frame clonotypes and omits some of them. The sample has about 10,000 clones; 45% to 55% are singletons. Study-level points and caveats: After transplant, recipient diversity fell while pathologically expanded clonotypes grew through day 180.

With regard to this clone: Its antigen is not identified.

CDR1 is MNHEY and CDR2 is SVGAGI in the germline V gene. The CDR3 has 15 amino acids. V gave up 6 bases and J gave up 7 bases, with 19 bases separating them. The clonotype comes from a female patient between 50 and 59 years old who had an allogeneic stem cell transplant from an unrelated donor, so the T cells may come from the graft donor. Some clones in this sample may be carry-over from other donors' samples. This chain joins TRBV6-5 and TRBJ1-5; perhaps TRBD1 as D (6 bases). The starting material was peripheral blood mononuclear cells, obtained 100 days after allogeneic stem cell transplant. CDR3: CASSLYTSQGQPQHF. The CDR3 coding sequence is TGTGCCAGCAGCCTCTACACCTCACAGGGACAGCCCCAGCATTTT.